This TCR beta chain was captured by sequencing in a study of cytomegalovirus exposure and HLA in healthy donors. Points from the study as a whole: The listing of approximately 160 TCR beta chains classed them as cytomegalovirus-associated. Specificity of three CMV-associated chains for CMV antigens was verified in vitro.

CDR3 length: 13 residues. CDR1 is SGHTA, CDR2 FQGTGA, per germline. V lost 4 bases and J lost 7, with 12 bases in between. In the PCR, 60 Vbeta and 13 Jbeta primers were used. Assay used: immunoSEQ multiplex PCR; TCRdb lists only in-frame clones, some missing. The sample lists under 200,000 clones, less than 90% occurring once. Of note for this clone: Its antigen is not identified.

Material: PBMCs. The V call is TRBV7-3, the J call TRBJ2-3; tentative D call: TRBD2 (6 bases). This receptor was taken from a male donor in good health and CMV-seropositive. The CDR3 loop reads CASSSDYGNTQYF. For the CDR3, the DNA is TGTGCCAGCAGCTCGGACTACGGAAATACGCAGTATTTT. Looking up the rest from reference TRBV7-3 and TRBJ2-3 gives the full variable domain: GAGVSQTPSNKVTEKGKYVELRCDPISGHTALYWYRQSLGQGPEFLIYFQGTGAADDSGLPNDRFFAVRPEGSVSTLKIQRTERGDSAVYLCASSSDYGNTQYFGPGTRLTVL.